Below, 27 T cell receptor beta chains from the same sample are listed, as sequenced in a study of glioma-infiltrating T cells. The iRepertoire nested amplicon-rescue multiplex PCR amplified TCR alpha and beta CDR3s from RNA. TCRdb reprocessed the multiplex PCR reads via MiXCR and lists one record per CDR3 protein. The repertoire includes approximately 130,000 distinct CDR3 sequences, about 25% of them detected once, and 27% sits in the top ten. Material: glioma tissue, nonneoplastic brain tissue, or PBMCs (not recorded which). These receptors all stem from a human donor with low-grade glioma or glioblastoma, undergoing nonglioma brain surgery, or in good health (not recorded which).

Concerning this clonotype itself: One junction end does not reproduce the germline sequence, and a read error may be involved. The chain links TRBV28 to TRBJ1-6, with unresolved D. CDR1 and CDR2 (germline): MDHEN, SYDVKM. The CDR3 has 14 amino acids. This CDR3 is CASSLNQDNPPLHF. The DNA for the CDR3 is TGTGCCAGCAGCTTAAACCAAGATAATCCACCCCTCCACTTT.

Concerning this clonotype: A much larger clone lies a single base off, so this may be a read error. The genes are TRBV7-2 and TRBJ2-1, with D perhaps matching TRBD2 (7 bases). Germline V lookup: CDR1 SGHTA, CDR2 FQGNSA. This CDR3 region has 14 residues. In nucleotides, the CDR3 is TGTGCCAGCAGCTTAGGGGGGGGCCTGAATGACCAGTTCTTC. Encoded protein: CASSLGGGLNDQFF.

Regarding this clonotype: The junction does not match germline at one end; this may be a read error. The V call is TRBV12-3 or TRBV12-4, the J call TRBJ1-5, with D unresolved. This CDR3 has 13 amino acids. In nucleotides, the CDR3 is TGTGCCAGCAGTTTTGCCAGAAATCAGCCCCAGCATTTC. Encoded protein: CASSFARNQPQHF.

The gene calls are TRBV19 and TRBJ1-6; no definite D call. V lost 5 bases, J lost 0 bases, and 5 bases lay in between. This CDR3 is built from 14 residues. Germline-derived CDR1 and CDR2 are LNHDA and SQIVND (reference sequence). The CDR3 here is CASSAPSYNSPLHF. As DNA, the CDR3 is TGTGCCAGTAGTGCCCCCTCCTATAATTCACCCCTCCACTTT.

This clonotype occurred many times. The chain joins TRBV28 to TRBJ2-3; D not resolved. From germline, CDR1 is MDHEN and CDR2 SYDVKM. CDR3 length: 16 amino acids. The V end lost 3 bases, the J end lost 4 bases, and 17 bases lay between the germline ends. The CDR3 sequence: CASSFIKLPSSDTQYF. The CDR3 bases are TGTGCCAGCAGTTTTATCAAACTCCCGAGCTCAGATACGCAGTATTTT.

The V gene is TRBV6-1, the J gene TRBJ2-7; either TRBD1 or TRBD2 may fit D (5 bases each). V lost 6 bases and J lost 4, with 10 bases in between. Germline lookup yields CDR1 MNHNS and CDR2 SASEGT. This CDR3 is built from 12 residues. DNA for the CDR3: TGTGCCAGCAGCCAGGGAGTTTACGAGCAGTACGTC. Residues: CASSQGVYEQYV.

Details on this clonotype: A much larger clone differs from this one at a single base, so this may be a read error. The rearrangement joins TRBV18 to TRBJ2-1, with unresolved D. Germline V CDR1 and CDR2: KGHSH, LQKENI. The CDR3 covers 14 residues. This CDR3 reads CASSPGSSYDEQFF. The CDR3 DNA reads TGTGCCAGCTCACCGGGGTCTTCCTACGATGAGCAGTTCTTC.

The chain recombines TRBV19 with TRBJ1-1, with D perhaps matching TRBD1 (6 bases). The CDR3 contains 14 residues. Trimming removed 6 bases at V and 5 bases at J, with 16 bases between. Germline values: CDR1 LNHDA, CDR2 SQIVND (reference sequence). In DNA, the CDR3 is TGTGCCAGTAGCGGTCAGGGGCGGAGAACTGAAGCTTTCTTT. Residues: CASSGQGRRTEAFF.

Details on this clonotype: This may be a read error: a much more frequent sequence differs by one nucleotide. V is TRBV20-1 and J is TRBJ2-1, with 7 nucleotides matching TRBD2. There are 13 residues in the CDR3. Germline CDR1 reads DFQATT; CDR2 reads SNEGSKA (reference sequence). V lost 4 bases, J lost 4 bases, and 4 bases stayed unmatched. The CDR3, as DNA: TGCAGTGCTAAGACTAGCAGATACAATGAGCAGTTCTTC. This codes for CSAKTSRYNEQFF.

About this clonotype: One base away lies a much larger clone, so this may be a sequencing read error. The genes are TRBV27 and TRBJ1-2; D ambiguous. The CDR3 is 15 amino acids. CDR1 and CDR2 (germline): MNHEY, SMNVEV (reference sequence). The V gene lost 0 bases and the J gene lost 9 bases, with 17 bases spanning the gap. This CDR3 reads CASSLSLHCSGSYTF. Written as DNA, the CDR3 is TGTGCCAGCAGTTTATCGCTGCACTGTTCCGGAAGCTACACCTTC.

Turning to this clonotype: This may come from a read error, since a much larger clone is one base off. The rearrangement joins TRBV6-6 to TRBJ1-5, with D unresolved. Between the trimmed V and J ends, which lost 0 bases and 4 bases, there was a span of 19 bases. The CDR3 loop spans 18 amino acids. Looked up from germline, CDR1 is MNHNY and CDR2 is SVGAGI (reference sequence). The CDR3 sequence: CASSYSISPVYRNQPQHF. The CDR3 bases are TGTGCCAGCAGTTACTCGATATCCCCAGTTTATAGAAATCAGCCCCAGCATTTT.

The J gene is TRBJ1-1, the V gene TRBV24-1, with 8 bases identical to TRBD1. CDR3 length: 14 amino acids. From germline, CDR1 is KGHDR and CDR2 SFDVKD. J was trimmed by 2 bases and V by 7 bases; bases with no gene match: 5. CDR3: CATSQTGDNTEAFF. The CDR3 nucleotides read TGTGCCACCAGCCAGACAGGGGATAACACTGAAGCTTTCTTT.

The table lists this clonotype with many counts. This chain connects TRBV6-1 to TRBJ2-7; 7 bases line up with TRBD1. Per germline, CDR1 MNHNS and CDR2 SASEGT. J was trimmed by 2 bases and V by 3 bases; bases with no gene match: 4. The CDR3 is made up of 14 amino acids. CDR3 amino acids: CASSERQGTYEQYV. CDR3 bases: TGTGCCAGCAGTGAGAGACAGGGCACCTACGAGCAGTACGTC.

This clonotype has a count of ten or more. The rearrangement joins TRBV14 to TRBJ2-3; D ambiguous. V was trimmed by 3 bases and J by 7 bases, leaving 5 bases between them. This CDR3 has 11 residues. Germline V lookup: CDR1 SGHDN, CDR2 FVKESK. The CDR3 loop reads CASSHGHTQYF. CDR3 sequence (DNA): TGTGCCAGCAGCCACGGCCATACGCAGTATTTT.

This clonotype was observed at least ten times. This rearrangement joins TRBV28 to TRBJ1-1; TRBD1 is a possible D gene (5 bases). Per the germline V gene, CDR1 is MDHEN and CDR2 is SYDVKM. Trimming shortened V by 6 bases and J by 6 bases, and 11 bases separated the two germline ends. There are 12 residues in the CDR3. The CDR3 protein is CASRPGRPEAFF. DNA of the CDR3: TGTGCCAGCAGACCGGGGCGGCCTGAAGCTTTCTTT. The full variable domain, its missing parts supplied by reference TRBV28 and TRBJ1-1, is DVKVTQSSRYLVKRTGEKVFLECVQDMDHENMFWYRQDPGLGLRLIYFSYDVKMKEKGDIPEGYSVSREKKERFSLILESASTNQTSMYLCASRPGRPEAFFGQGTRLTVV.

In this sample, this clonotype turned up a few times. This chain connects TRBV28 to TRBJ2-1, with D hard to call. Germline V lookup: CDR1 MDHEN, CDR2 SYDVKM. Trimming shortened V by 2 bases and J by 0 bases, and 17 bases separated the two germline ends. This CDR3 comprises 18 residues. The CDR3 reads CASSLNRVPLSSYNEQFF. The CDR3 bases are TGTGCCAGCAGTTTAAACCGGGTCCCTCTAAGCTCCTACAATGAGCAGTTCTTC.

In this sample, this clonotype turned up a few times. This chain joins TRBV11-2 and TRBJ2-5; TRBD2 might be the D (6 bases). V dropped 8 bases and J dropped 4 bases, with 11 bases sitting between them. Germline CDR1 is SGHAT and CDR2 is FQNNGV. This CDR3 comprises 12 residues. The CDR3: CASGRGIETQYF. CDR3 sequence (DNA): TGTGCCAGCGGCCGGGGGATAGAGACCCAGTACTTC.

Worth noting for this clonotype: This CDR3 is missing its conserved last phenylalanine or tryptophan, likely due to a read error. This sequence joins TRBV24-1 and TRBJ2-3; D perhaps matches TRBD1 (6 bases). Germline loops: CDR1 KGHDR, CDR2 SFDVKD. The V end was cut by 4 bases, the J end by 4 bases, with 14 bases between. This CDR3 contains 15 residues. In nucleotides, the CDR3 is TGTGCCACCAGTGAACAGGGACGATCCGCAGATACGCAGTATCTT. Amino acids: CATSEQGRSADTQYL.

This clonotype was counted a few times. This chain joins TRBV7-6 and TRBJ2-5; TRBD2 aligns across 7 bases. The germline CDR1 and CDR2 sequences are SGHVS and FNYEAQ. J lost 3 bases, V lost 0 bases, and 7 bases had no gene match. This CDR3 spans 16 amino acids. The CDR3 reads CASSLAWSGVEETQYF. As DNA, the CDR3 is TGTGCCAGCAGCTTAGCGTGGAGCGGGGTCGAAGAGACCCAGTACTTC.

The sample holds many counts of this clonotype. V is TRBV6-1 and J is TRBJ2-3; 7 bases are shared with TRBD1. In germline, CDR1 is MNHNS, CDR2 SASEGT. The CDR3 consists of 14 residues. V lost 7 bases to trimming and J lost 4 bases; unmatched junction nucleotides: 8. The CDR3: CASTSTGSPDTQYF. Here the CDR3 DNA reads TGTGCCAGCACTTCGACAGGGTCCCCAGATACGCAGTATTTT.

This sequence joins TRBV19 and TRBJ2-5; D unresolved. The CDR3 sequence is 15 residues long. CDR1 and CDR2 (germline): LNHDA, SQIVND (reference sequence). Trimming left V 0 bases short and J 4 bases short, with 12 bases between. The DNA of the CDR3 is TGTGCCAGTAGTATAGATCACGCGAAGGGAGAGACCCAGTACTTC. As protein: CASSIDHAKGETQYF.

This clonotype was recorded only once. The gene calls are TRBV2 and TRBJ1-2, with 9 positions matching TRBD1. The CDR3 is 13 amino acids. The trim removed 5 bases at V and 6 bases at J, leaving 4 bases unmatched. Germline CDR1 is SNHLY and CDR2 is FYNNEI. The CDR3 bases are TGTGCCAGCAGTCGGGACAGGGCAAATGGCTACACCTTC. This translates into CASSRDRANGYTF.

This CDR3 is CASSLRPPATDTQYF. The CDR3 DNA reads as TGCGCCAGCAGCTTGCGTCCCCCCGCCACAGATACGCAGTATTTT. The J gene is TRBJ2-3, the V gene TRBV5-1; no reliable D call. This CDR3 comprises 15 residues. Germline-derived CDR1 and CDR2 are SGHRS and YFSETQ. Trimming left V 1 base short and J 2 bases short, with 11 bases between.

This clonotype occurred many times. The chain joins TRBV27 to TRBJ2-1, with unresolved D. Trimming left V 7 bases short and J 6 bases short, with 22 bases between. The CDR3 sequence is 16 residues long. Per germline, CDR1 MNHEY and CDR2 SMNVEV (reference sequence). The CDR3: CASNQRGRGERNEQFF. CDR3 coding DNA: TGTGCCAGCAATCAAAGAGGCCGCGGCGAGCGCAATGAGCAGTTCTTC.

This clonotype was counted only a few times. The gene calls are TRBV7-9 and TRBJ1-6; D gene unclear. Trimming left V 3 bases short and J 7 bases short, with 1 base between. The CDR3 is made up of 11 amino acids. Germline lookup yields CDR1 SEHNR and CDR2 FQNEAQ (reference sequence). The CDR3 DNA reads as TGTGCCAGCAGCTTGAATTCACCCCTCCACTTT. This sequence encodes CASSLNSPLHF.

This clonotype was counted only a few times. The V and J genes are TRBV24-1 and TRBJ2-3; D is possibly TRBD1 (6 bases). Trimming pared 3 bases from V and 2 bases from J, leaving 14 bases between. Germline loops: CDR1 KGHDR, CDR2 SFDVKD. The length of the CDR3 is 16 residues. CDR3: CATSDRKTGFTDTQYF. The DNA of the CDR3 is TGTGCCACCAGTGATAGAAAGACAGGATTCACAGATACGCAGTATTTT.

This clonotype was picked up a small number of times. This sequence joins TRBV20-1 and TRBJ2-3, with 8 bases aligning to TRBD2. Germline CDR1 is DFQATT and CDR2 is SNEGSKA (reference sequence). This CDR3 contains 14 residues. Trimming cost V 5 bases and J 1 base; bases outside gene matches: 5. The DNA for the CDR3 is TGCAGTGCTCCTCGGGAGGGCCGCACAGATACGCAGTATTTT. Its protein product is CSAPREGRTDTQYF.